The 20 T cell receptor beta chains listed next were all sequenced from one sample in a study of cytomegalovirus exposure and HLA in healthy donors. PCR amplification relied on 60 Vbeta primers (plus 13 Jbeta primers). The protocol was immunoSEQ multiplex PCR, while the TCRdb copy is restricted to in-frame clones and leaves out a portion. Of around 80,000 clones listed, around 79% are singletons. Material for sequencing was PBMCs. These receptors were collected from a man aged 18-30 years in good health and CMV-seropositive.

CDR3 protein: CASSLERTSGRVSRYEQYF. The CDR3 DNA is TGCGCCAGCAGCCTTGAAAGGACTAGCGGGAGGGTTAGTAGGTACGAGCAGTACTTC. This chain links TRBV4-1 with TRBJ2-7; TRBD2 matches at 15 bases. The CDR3 is 19 residues long. CDR1 MGHRA and CDR2 YSYEKL come from the germline V gene. Germline trimming cut 4 bases from V and 4 bases from J; bases unmatched to any gene: 14.

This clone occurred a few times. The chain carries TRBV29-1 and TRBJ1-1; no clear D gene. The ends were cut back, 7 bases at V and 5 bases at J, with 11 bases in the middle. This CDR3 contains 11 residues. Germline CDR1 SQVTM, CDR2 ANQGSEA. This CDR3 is CSDRGGTEAFF. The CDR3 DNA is TGCAGCGATCGAGGTGGGACTGAAGCTTTCTTT.

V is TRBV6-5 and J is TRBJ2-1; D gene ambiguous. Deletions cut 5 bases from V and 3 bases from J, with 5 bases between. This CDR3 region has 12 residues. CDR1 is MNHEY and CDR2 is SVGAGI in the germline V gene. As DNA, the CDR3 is TGTGCCAGCAGTAATAGCTACAATGAGCAGTTCTTC. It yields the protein CASSNSYNEQFF.

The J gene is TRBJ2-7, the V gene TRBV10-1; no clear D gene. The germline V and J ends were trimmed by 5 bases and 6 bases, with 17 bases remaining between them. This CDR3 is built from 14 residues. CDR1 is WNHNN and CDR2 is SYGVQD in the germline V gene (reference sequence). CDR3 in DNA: TGCGCCAGCAGTCCAACTGCTTTTCTCCGCGAGCAGTACTTC. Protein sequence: CASSPTAFLREQYF.

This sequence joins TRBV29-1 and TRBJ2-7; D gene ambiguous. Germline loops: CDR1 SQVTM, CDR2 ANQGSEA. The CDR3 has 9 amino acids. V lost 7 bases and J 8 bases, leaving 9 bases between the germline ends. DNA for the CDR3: TGCAGCGGAGACTCGAAGCAGTACTTC. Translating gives CSGDSKQYF.

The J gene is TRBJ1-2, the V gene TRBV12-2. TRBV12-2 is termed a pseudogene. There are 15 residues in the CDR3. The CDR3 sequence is CASRLTGGYFYGYTF. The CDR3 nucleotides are TGTGCAAGTCGACTTACGGGGGGCTACTTCTATGGCTACACCTTC.

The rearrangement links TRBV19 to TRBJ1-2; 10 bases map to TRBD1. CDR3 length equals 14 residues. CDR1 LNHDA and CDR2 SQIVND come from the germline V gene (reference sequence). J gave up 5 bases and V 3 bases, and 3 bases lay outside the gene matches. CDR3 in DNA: TGTGCCAGTAGTATGGACAGGGGGGCATATGGCTACACCTTC. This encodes CASSMDRGAYGYTF.

This CDR3 is CASRWGQGGGEAFF. The DNA of the CDR3 is TGTGCCAGCAGATGGGGACAGGGGGGGGGCGAAGCTTTCTTT. The genes are TRBV27 and TRBJ1-1, with 11 bases identical to TRBD1. The CDR3 loop spans 14 amino acids. The ends lost 6 bases at V and 8 bases at J; junction bases unmatched: 8. From germline, CDR1 is MNHEY and CDR2 SMNVEV (reference sequence).

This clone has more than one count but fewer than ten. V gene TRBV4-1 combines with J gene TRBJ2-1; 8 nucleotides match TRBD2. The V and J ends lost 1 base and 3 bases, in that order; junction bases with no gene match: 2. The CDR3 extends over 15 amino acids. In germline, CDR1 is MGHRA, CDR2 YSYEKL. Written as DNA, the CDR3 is TGCGCCAGCAGCCAAGTAACTAGCGGCTACAATGAGCAGTTCTTC. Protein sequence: CASSQVTSGYNEQFF.

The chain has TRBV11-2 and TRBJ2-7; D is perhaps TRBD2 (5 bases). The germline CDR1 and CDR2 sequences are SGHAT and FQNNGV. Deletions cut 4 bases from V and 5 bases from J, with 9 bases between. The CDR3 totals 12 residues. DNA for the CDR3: TGTGCCAGCAGCTCTCGGGATCACGAGCAGTACTTC. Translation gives CASSSRDHEQYF.

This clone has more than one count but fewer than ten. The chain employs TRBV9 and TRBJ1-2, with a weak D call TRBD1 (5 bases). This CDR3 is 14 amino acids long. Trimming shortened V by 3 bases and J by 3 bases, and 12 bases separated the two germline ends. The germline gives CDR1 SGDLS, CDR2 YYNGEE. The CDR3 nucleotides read TGTGCCAGCAGCGCCAGTACAGGCGACTATGGCTACACCTTC. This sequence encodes CASSASTGDYGYTF. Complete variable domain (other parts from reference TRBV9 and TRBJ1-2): DSGVTQTPKHLITATGQRVTLRCSPRSGDLSVYWYQQSLDQGLQFLIQYYNGEERAKGNILERFSAQQFPDLHSELNLSSLELGDSALYFCASSASTGDYGYTFGSGTRLTVV.

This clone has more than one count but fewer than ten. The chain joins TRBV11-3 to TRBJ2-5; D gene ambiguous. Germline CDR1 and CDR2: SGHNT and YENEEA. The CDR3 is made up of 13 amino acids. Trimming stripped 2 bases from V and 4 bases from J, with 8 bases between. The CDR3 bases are TGTGCCAGCAGCTTAATATCCTTAGAGACCCAGTACTTC. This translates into CASSLISLETQYF.

CDR3 region: CASSQPGGSRYGYTF. The CDR3 DNA is TGCGCCAGCAGCCAGCCAGGGGGCAGTCGCTATGGCTACACCTTC. The V call is TRBV4-1, the J call TRBJ1-2; 8 positions match TRBD1. Trimming cost V 3 bases and J 4 bases; bases outside gene matches: 7. Germline V lookup: CDR1 MGHRA, CDR2 YSYEKL. This CDR3 is built from 15 residues.

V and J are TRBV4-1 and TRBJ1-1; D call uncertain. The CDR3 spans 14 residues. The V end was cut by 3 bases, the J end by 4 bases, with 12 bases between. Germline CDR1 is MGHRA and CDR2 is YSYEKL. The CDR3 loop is CASSQPGLSTEAFF. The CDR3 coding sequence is TGCGCCAGCAGCCAGCCCGGACTCAGCACTGAAGCTTTCTTT.

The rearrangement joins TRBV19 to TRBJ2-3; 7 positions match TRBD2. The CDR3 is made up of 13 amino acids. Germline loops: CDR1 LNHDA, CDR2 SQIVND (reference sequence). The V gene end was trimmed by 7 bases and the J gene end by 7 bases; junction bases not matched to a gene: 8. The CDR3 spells CASTQSGGNTQYF. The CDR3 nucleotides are TGTGCCAGTACTCAATCGGGGGGAAATACGCAGTATTTT.

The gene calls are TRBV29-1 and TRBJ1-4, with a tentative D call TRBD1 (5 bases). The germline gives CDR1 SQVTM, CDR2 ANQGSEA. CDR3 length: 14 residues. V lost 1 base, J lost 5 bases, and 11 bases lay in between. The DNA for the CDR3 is TGCAGCGTTGAAGGGGGGGGTAGGAATGAAAAACTGTTTTTT. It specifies CSVEGGGRNEKLFF.

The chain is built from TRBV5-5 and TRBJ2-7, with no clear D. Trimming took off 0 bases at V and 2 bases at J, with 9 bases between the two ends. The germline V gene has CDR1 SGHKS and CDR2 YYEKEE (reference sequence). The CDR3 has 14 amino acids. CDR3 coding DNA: TGTGCCAGCAGCTTGGAACACAGTACCTACGAGCAGTACTTC. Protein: CASSLEHSTYEQYF.

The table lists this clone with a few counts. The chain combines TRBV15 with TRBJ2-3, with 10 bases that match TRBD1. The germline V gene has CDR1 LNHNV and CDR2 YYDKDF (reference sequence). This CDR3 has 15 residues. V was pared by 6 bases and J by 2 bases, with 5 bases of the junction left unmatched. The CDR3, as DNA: TGTGCCACCAGAAGACAGGGGGCCCCCACAGATACGCAGTATTTT. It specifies CATRRQGAPTDTQYF.

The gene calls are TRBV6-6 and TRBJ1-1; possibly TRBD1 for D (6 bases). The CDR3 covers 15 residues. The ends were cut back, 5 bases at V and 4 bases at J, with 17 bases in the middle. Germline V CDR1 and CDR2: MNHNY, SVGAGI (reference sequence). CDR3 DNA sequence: TGTGCCAGCAGTAACCTACAGGGTGGGAGCACTGAAGCTTTCTTT. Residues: CASSNLQGGSTEAFF.

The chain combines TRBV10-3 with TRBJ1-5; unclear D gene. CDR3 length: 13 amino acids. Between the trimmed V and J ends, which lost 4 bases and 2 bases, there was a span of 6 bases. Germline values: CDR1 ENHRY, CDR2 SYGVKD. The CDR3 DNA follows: TGTGCCATCAGTGGGGAGGGCAATCAGCCCCAGCATTTT. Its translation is CAISGEGNQPQHF.